Shown below are 24 T cell receptor beta chains from a single sample sequenced in a study of molecular identifiers for immune sequencing clone quantification. TCRdb reanalysed the PCR reads using MiXCR and keeps one entry per CDR3 protein. The sample yields 50,000 or so distinct CDR3 sequences, approximately 26% seen once. Sequences were obtained from naive CD8+ T cells from blood, with Jurkat cell RNA spiked in. Subset described: FACS-sorted CD8+CD4-CCR7+CD45RA+ naive T cells. The receptors stem from a human donor in good health. Some libraries in this study had Jurkat cell RNA spiked in.

The J gene is TRBJ1-2, the V gene TRBV15; TRBD1 aligns across 10 bases. The CDR3 is made up of 14 amino acids. V shed 5 bases and J 7 bases; nucleotides not matched to a gene: 7. CDR1 and CDR2 (germline): LNHNV, YYDKDF (reference sequence). The CDR3 nucleotides are TGTGCCACCAGCTGGACAGGGGGAATCTCTGGCTACACCTTC. This sequence encodes CATSWTGGISGYTF.

Many counts were recorded for this clonotype. The chain links TRBV27 to TRBJ2-7, with 10 bases fitting TRBD1. Germline CDR1 reads MNHEY; CDR2 reads SMNVEV (reference sequence). V lost 0 bases and J lost 2; bases outside the gene matches: 4. The CDR3 has 16 amino acids. The CDR3, as DNA: TGTGCCAGCAGTTTATCAGGGACAGGGGCTACCTACGAGCAGTACTTC. It encodes CASSLSGTGATYEQYF.

This clonotype came up many times. V usage is TRBV6-2 or TRBV6-3 and J usage is TRBJ1-1; 10 bases fit TRBD1. This CDR3 is 14 amino acids long. The trim removed 6 bases at V and 4 bases at J, leaving 5 bases unmatched. Germline V lookup: CDR1 MNHEY, CDR2 SVGEGT. The DNA for the CDR3 is TGTGCCAGCAGCCAGGACAGGGGGGTCACTGAAGCTTTCTTT. Residues: CASSQDRGVTEAFF.

The table lists this clonotype with a few counts. The V and J genes are TRBV2 and TRBJ2-3; 11 positions agree with TRBD2. Trimming cost V 2 bases and J 3 bases; bases outside gene matches: 4. The V gene's germline CDR1 is SNHLY and CDR2 FYNNEI. The CDR3 covers 16 residues. DNA of the CDR3: TGTGCCAGCAGTGAATTAAGACTAGCGGGAACAGATACGCAGTATTTT. Its protein is CASSELRLAGTDTQYF.

For this clonotype: One end of the junction varies from germline; a read error may be responsible. DNA of the CDR3: TGCGGTGCTAGGGGTTTAAAAGGGGGGGACACCGTATATTTT. The encoded protein is CGARGLKGGDTVYF. V usage is TRBV20-1 and J usage is TRBJ1-3, with D tentatively TRBD1 (6 bases). The germline V gene has CDR1 DFQATT and CDR2 SNEGSKA (reference sequence). The length of the CDR3 is 14 residues.

This clonotype was seen many times. The J gene is TRBJ2-3, the V gene TRBV7-9; D remains unclear. Trimming cost V 3 bases and J 3 bases, with 10 bases left between them. The length of the CDR3 is 14 residues. Germline loops: CDR1 SEHNR, CDR2 FQNEAQ (reference sequence). CDR3 sequence: CASSFPIGTDTQYF. In DNA form, the CDR3 reads TGTGCCAGCAGCTTCCCCATCGGGACAGATACGCAGTATTTT.

This clonotype was seen at least ten times. The CDR3 DNA follows: TGTGCCAGCAGTTACGGGACAGGACAGGGCCTGTACGAGCAGTACTTC. Protein product: CASSYGTGQGLYEQYF. The rearrangement links TRBV6-5 to TRBJ2-7; 8 nucleotides line up with TRBD1. The ends lost 2 bases at V and 4 bases at J; junction bases unmatched: 10. The germline V gene has CDR1 MNHEY and CDR2 SVGAGI. The CDR3 is 16 amino acids.

As regards this clonotype: Since the CDR3 does not end with the conserved phenylalanine or tryptophan, this likely comes from a read error. J is TRBJ2-3 and V is TRBV6-6; the match to TRBD1 covers 9 bases. V dropped 6 bases and J dropped 5; count of bases not matched to a gene: 12. Germline assignment: CDR1 MNHNY and CDR2 SVGAGI (reference sequence). The CDR3 length is 16 residues. As DNA, the CDR3 is TGTGCCAGCAGCTTCCCCGGGACAGGGCTAATAGATACGCAGTATTTA. Translation gives CASSFPGTGLIDTQYL.

Only one count was recorded for this clonotype. This may stem from a read error, because a much larger clone lies one nucleotide away. Given the absence of the conserved phenylalanine or tryptophan at the CDR3 end, a read error is likely. This sequence joins TRBV12-3 or TRBV12-4 and TRBJ2-3; D gene uncertain. Trimming cost V 6 bases and J 6 bases, with 13 bases left between them. The CDR3 contains 13 residues. The CDR3 region has the DNA TGTGCCAGCAGCCCCCCCGCAGCGGATACGCAGTATTAT. It specifies CASSPPAADTQYY.

This clonotype was seen repeatedly, ten times or more. V is TRBV15 and J is TRBJ2-7; TRBD1 might be the D (6 bases). The CDR3 loop spans 14 amino acids. The V end was cut by 4 bases, the J end by 2 bases, with 12 bases between. The germline CDR1 and CDR2 sequences are LNHNV and YYDKDF (reference sequence). CDR3 nucleotide sequence: TGTGCCACCAGCACAGGGGACACCACCTACGAGCAGTACTTC. Translated, it gives CATSTGDTTYEQYF.

This clonotype was detected many times. The chain is built from TRBV27 and TRBJ1-5; no clear D gene. The CDR3 contains 14 residues. Trimming took off 2 bases at V and 3 bases at J, with 8 bases between the two ends. CDR1 MNHEY and CDR2 SMNVEV come from the germline V gene (reference sequence). For the CDR3, the DNA is TGTGCCAGCAGTTTAACTGGAAACAATCAGCCCCAGCATTTT. It codes for CASSLTGNNQPQHF.

In this sample, this clonotype turned up many times. This chain joins TRBV6-2 or TRBV6-3 and TRBJ2-5, with TRBD1 matching over 7 bases. The CDR3 covers 15 residues. The germline V gene has CDR1 MNHEY and CDR2 SVGEGT. With 6 bases clipped from V and 1 base from J, the junction kept 8 bases outside the gene matches. The CDR3 here is CASRRYDRVQETQYF. CDR3 nucleotides: TGTGCCAGCAGACGCTACGACAGGGTCCAAGAGACCCAGTACTTC.

This clonotype was seen a handful of times. The chain links TRBV13 to TRBJ2-7, with D unresolved. The CDR3 consists of 14 residues. Germline V lookup: CDR1 PRHDT, CDR2 FYEKMQ (reference sequence). V was clipped by 4 bases and J by 3 bases, with 13 bases between them. The CDR3 protein is CASSSLNALYEQYF. The DNA of the CDR3 is TGTGCCAGCAGCTCATTAAATGCCCTCTACGAGCAGTACTTC.

This clonotype was observed many times. DNA of the CDR3: TGTGCCAGCAGCTTAGGCATGGGGGACGCGCTCACTGAAGCTTTCTTT. Its protein is CASSLGMGDALTEAFF. This chain joins TRBV7-9 and TRBJ1-1, with D possibly being TRBD1 (5 bases). This CDR3 region has 16 residues. Germline-derived CDR1 and CDR2 are SEHNR and FQNEAQ (reference sequence). Trimming pared 1 base from V and 4 bases from J, leaving 16 bases between.

There are many counts of this clonotype. The rearrangement links TRBV10-3 to TRBJ2-7; D is undetermined. The V gene lost 2 bases and the J gene lost 4 bases, with 6 bases spanning the gap. In germline, CDR1 is ENHRY, CDR2 SYGVKD. The CDR3 sequence is 12 residues long. CDR3 protein: CAISEPGYEQYF. CDR3 sequence (DNA): TGTGCCATCAGTGAGCCCGGGTACGAGCAGTACTTC.

The rearrangement links TRBV3-1 to TRBJ1-5; a weak D match, TRBD1 (6 bases). Trimming took 4 bases from V and 10 from J, leaving 17 bases between them. Germline V gene data show CDR1 as LGHDT and CDR2 as YNNKEL (reference sequence). CDR3 length: 14 residues. This CDR3 reads CASSRDQQGYPQHF. Here the CDR3 DNA reads TGTGCCAGCAGCCGAGATCAGCAGGGGTACCCCCAGCATTTT.

Regarding this clonotype: A much larger clone is a single base away; this may be a read error. The chain combines TRBV30 with TRBJ2-2; unclear D gene. The ends were cut back, 4 bases at V and 6 bases at J, with 9 bases in the middle. Germline V gene data show CDR1 as GTSNPN and CDR2 as SVGIG (reference sequence). This CDR3 comprises 12 residues. Written as DNA, the CDR3 is TGTGCCTGGAATTCCGGGTCCGGGGAGCTGTTTTTT. Translating gives CAWNSGSGELFF. The entire variable domain, with the rest obtained from reference TRBV30 and TRBJ2-2, is as follows: SQTIHQWPATLVQPVGSPLSLECTVEGTSNPNLYWYRQAAGRGLQLLFYSVGIGQISSEVPQNLSASRPQDRQFILSSKKLLLSDSGFYLCAWNSGSGELFFGEGSRLTVL.

This clonotype was recorded at least ten times. J is TRBJ2-1 and V is TRBV27, with TRBD2 matching 13 bases. Germline V lookup: CDR1 MNHEY, CDR2 SMNVEV (reference sequence). CDR3 length equals 17 residues. Losses at the gene ends were 5 bases for V and 1 base for J; bases not matched to a gene: 5. The CDR3 region has the DNA TGTGCCAGCAGTCTTAGACTAGCGGGGGGTTCCTACAATGAGCAGTTCTTC. Translating it yields CASSLRLAGGSYNEQFF.

Many counts were recorded for this clonotype. V usage is TRBV7-2 and J usage is TRBJ2-7; TRBD1 is a possible D gene (5 bases). This CDR3 has 14 amino acids. Germline V gene lookup returns CDR1 SGHTA and CDR2 FQGNSA. Trimming took 5 bases from V and 3 from J, leaving 14 bases between them. Written as DNA, the CDR3 is TGTGCCAGCAGCCAGTGGTGGGGCTTCTACGAGCAGTACTTC. Its protein is CASSQWWGFYEQYF. The full variable domain, its missing parts supplied by reference TRBV7-2 and TRBJ2-7, is GAGVSQSPSNKVTEKGKDVELRCDPISGHTALYWYRQSLGQGLEFLIYFQGNSAPDKSGLPSDRFSAERTGGSVSTLTIQRTQQEDSAVYLCASSQWWGFYEQYFGPGTRLTVT.

This clonotype was picked up a small number of times. The gene calls are TRBV12-3 or TRBV12-4 and TRBJ1-3; D unresolved. V lost 11 bases and J 0 bases, leaving 5 bases between the germline ends. CDR3 length: 11 residues. The CDR3 bases are TGTGCCCATAGCTCTGGAAACACCATATATTTT. This codes for CAHSSGNTIYF.

This chain connects TRBV6-2 or TRBV6-3 to TRBJ1-1; the D gene is possibly TRBD1 (5 bases). V shed 7 bases and J shed 4 bases, with 13 bases lying between them. The CDR3 has 13 amino acids. CDR1 and CDR2 (germline): MNHEY, SVGEGT. The CDR3 nucleotides are TGTGCCAGCATGGAGGGGTTTGCCACTGAAGCTTTCTTT. It yields the protein CASMEGFATEAFF.

The table lists this clonotype with many counts. The rearrangement uses TRBV5-6 and TRBJ2-7; 7 bases are a match to TRBD1. V gave up 4 bases and J gave up 3 bases; unmatched junction bases: 10. CDR1 and CDR2 (germline): SGHDT, YYEEEE. The CDR3 extends over 15 amino acids. The chain's CDR3 is CASSKGTEVFYEQYF. The CDR3 nucleotides read TGTGCCAGCAGCAAAGGGACAGAAGTTTTCTACGAGCAGTACTTC.

As concerns this clonotype: A read error may explain this, as a much larger clone is one base away. The CDR3 DNA is TGTACCAGCAGCTTAGTAAACAATGAGCAGTTCTTC. Translated: CTSSLVNNEQFF. The genes are TRBV7-9 and TRBJ2-1; D ambiguous. The CDR3 has 12 amino acids. Germline CDR1 reads SEHNR; CDR2 reads FQNEAQ (reference sequence).

This clonotype was counted many times. The chain links TRBV12-3 or TRBV12-4 to TRBJ2-4; 7 positions agree with TRBD1. The V and J ends lost 5 bases and 6 bases, in that order; junction bases with no gene match: 10. The CDR3 runs to 15 residues. CDR3 residues: CASSGTPGQLNIQYF. Written as DNA, the CDR3 is TGTGCCAGCAGTGGAACCCCGGGACAGCTAAACATTCAGTACTTC.